Below are 25 T cell receptor beta chains sequenced from a single sample in a study of T-cell memory formation after mild COVID-19. A single record per CDR3 protein comes from TCRdb applying MiXCR to the 5' RACE reads. The table shows approximately 50,000 distinct CDR3 sequences, with 12% occurring only once. The material sequenced was PBMCs or a T cell subset sorted from them (not recorded which). The receptors originated from a man aged 18 to 29 who had mild COVID-19 (a few samples of this study predate the infection). Cell type and time point are not known.

This clonotype appeared a few times. The chain recombines TRBV5-1 with TRBJ1-3; weak D call: TRBD1 (6 bases). The CDR3 length is 16 residues. Trimming pared 4 bases from V and 3 bases from J, leaving 17 bases between. Germline V gene sequence: CDR1 SGHRS, CDR2 YFSETQ. The CDR3, as DNA: TGCGCCAGCAGCCCCACTACAGGGATAAGTGGAAACACCATATATTTT. Residues: CASSPTTGISGNTIYF.

The V gene is TRBV11-2, the J gene TRBJ2-5; 8 bases fit TRBD1. The trim removed 1 base at V and 5 bases at J, leaving 3 bases unmatched. CDR1 SGHAT and CDR2 FQNNGV come from the germline V gene. The CDR3 contains 14 residues. The CDR3 sequence: CASSLGPGGETQYF. Here the CDR3 DNA reads TGTGCCAGCAGCTTAGGCCCAGGGGGCGAGACCCAGTACTTC.

This clonotype occurred a few times. V usage is TRBV2 and J usage is TRBJ2-5; the match to TRBD2 covers 10 bases. Germline values: CDR1 SNHLY, CDR2 FYNNEI. With 8 bases clipped from V and 5 bases from J, the junction kept 2 bases outside the gene matches. The CDR3 consists of 12 residues. CDR3 sequence reads: CASSTSGETQYF. The CDR3 DNA reads TGTGCCAGCTCGACTAGCGGGGAGACCCAGTACTTC.

This clonotype showed up just a few times. V usage is TRBV10-3 and J usage is TRBJ2-3; the D gene is possibly TRBD1 (5 bases). This CDR3 contains 14 residues. Germline V gene lookup returns CDR1 ENHRY and CDR2 SYGVKD. V was pared by 6 bases and J by 2 bases, with 12 bases between. The CDR3 is CAIRGQGPTDTQYF. The CDR3 nucleotides are TGTGCCATCAGGGGGCAGGGCCCCACAGATACGCAGTATTTT.

The chain joins TRBV7-9 to TRBJ1-2; D unclear. The CDR3 is 15 residues long. Trimming removed 1 base at V and 6 bases at J, with 15 bases between. The germline gives CDR1 SEHNR, CDR2 FQNEAQ (reference sequence). DNA of the CDR3: TGTGCCAGCAGCTTAGAGGCCGCCACAGCGGATGGCTACACCTTC. Translation: CASSLEAATADGYTF.

This clonotype was seen ten or more times. This chain connects TRBV7-2 to TRBJ2-3; 9 nucleotides agree with TRBD2. CDR1 SGHTA and CDR2 FQGNSA come from the germline V gene. The CDR3 extends over 15 amino acids. V gave up 1 base and J gave up 5 bases; unmatched junction bases: 4. The CDR3 DNA sequence: TGTGCCAGCAGCTTAGTAGCGGGGGCGGGAGATACGCAGTATTTT. Amino acid sequence: CASSLVAGAGDTQYF.

The chain employs TRBV6-1 and TRBJ1-1; no firm D call. The germline V and J ends were trimmed by 4 bases and 4 bases, with 13 bases remaining between them. Germline V gene data show CDR1 as MNHNS and CDR2 as SASEGT. The CDR3 is 14 residues long. The CDR3 bases are TGTGCCAGCAGTGTGGCGGAAGTTGTCACTGAAGCTTTCTTT. It codes for CASSVAEVVTEAFF.

The chain uses TRBV30 and TRBJ2-7; 8 bases align to TRBD2. The CDR3 runs 15 residues. The germline V gene has CDR1 GTSNPN and CDR2 SVGIG (reference sequence). After removal of 3 bases from V and 4 bases from J, the junction contained 11 bases not matched to a gene. CDR3 region: CAWSPPGGGPYEQYF. The CDR3 bases are TGTGCCTGGAGCCCCCCGGGAGGGGGGCCGTACGAGCAGTACTTC.

This clonotype has just a few counts. V is TRBV6-5 and J is TRBJ1-2; the match to TRBD1 covers 7 bases. CDR1 and CDR2 from the germline V gene are MNHEY and SVGAGI. This CDR3 contains 17 residues. V shed 0 bases and J 3 bases; nucleotides not matched to a gene: 10. The CDR3 spells CASSYSIGSQGDYGYTF. The CDR3 DNA reads TGTGCCAGCAGTTACTCGATAGGTTCCCAGGGGGACTATGGCTACACCTTC.

Ten or more counts support this clonotype. The chain has TRBV7-9 and TRBJ2-5; 8 bases map to TRBD2. This CDR3 has 15 residues. V was clipped by 5 bases and J by 3 bases; unmatched bases: 8. Germline values: CDR1 SEHNR, CDR2 FQNEAQ (reference sequence). The CDR3 DNA reads TGTGCCAGCAGCCCAACGGGGGGGGCTAAAGAGACCCAGTACTTC. Its protein is CASSPTGGAKETQYF.

CDR3 nucleotide sequence: TGTGCCAGCAGCAAAGAAAGACTAGCGGGGGGGAATAGCACAGATACGCAGTATTTT. This sequence encodes CASSKERLAGGNSTDTQYF. The J gene is TRBJ2-3, the V gene TRBV21-1; the DNA was not compared with TRBD2, the D call given in the table. TRBV21-1 is a pseudogene. CDR3 length equals 19 residues.

This clonotype came up a few times. The chain combines TRBV5-4 with TRBJ1-1, with 8 bases matching TRBD1. CDR1 is SGHNT and CDR2 is YYREEE in the germline V gene (reference sequence). The CDR3 has 14 amino acids. The junction had 5 bases not matched to a gene; V was cut back by 4 bases and J by 3 bases. In DNA, the CDR3 is TGTGCCAGCAGCCAGGGGGCGCGGGACACTGAAGCTTTCTTT. Its translation: CASSQGARDTEAFF.

Ten or more counts support this clonotype. The genes are TRBV12-3 or TRBV12-4 and TRBJ1-6, with no clear D. This CDR3 is built from 14 residues. V lost 3 bases and J lost 10, with 13 bases in between. In DNA, the CDR3 is TGTGCCAGCAGTTTGGGCGGGTATCAGTCACCCCTCCACTTT. It specifies CASSLGGYQSPLHF.

The rearrangement joins TRBV21-1 to TRBJ2-7; the D segment call TRBD1 is taken from the table without a DNA check. TRBV21-1 is tagged as a pseudogene. The CDR3 runs 15 residues. The CDR3 protein is CASSKPLIQGSEQYV. Here the CDR3 DNA reads TGTGCCAGCAGCAAACCTTTAATACAGGGGAGCGAGCAGTACGTC.

This clonotype was detected many times. Written as DNA, the CDR3 is TGCGCCAGCAGCCAAGACTGGGGGGACAATCAGCCCCAGCATTTT. Its protein is CASSQDWGDNQPQHF. The chain employs TRBV4-3 and TRBJ1-5, with a possible D match to TRBD1 (5 bases). Trimming stripped 0 bases from V and 3 bases from J, with 9 bases between. There are 15 residues in the CDR3. The germline V gene has CDR1 LGHNA and CDR2 YSLEER.

The J gene is TRBJ2-5, the V gene TRBV12-3 or TRBV12-4, with D possibly being TRBD1 (6 bases). V gave up 6 bases and J gave up 7 bases, with 12 bases separating them. The CDR3 is made up of 12 amino acids. This chain's CDR3 is CASSLGARTQYF. CDR3 sequence (DNA): TGTGCCAGCAGCCTGGGGGCACGGACCCAGTACTTC.

In its sample, this clonotype was seen many times. V gene TRBV5-1 combines with J gene TRBJ1-6, with D possibly matching TRBD1 (6 bases). This CDR3 contains 13 residues. V dropped 3 bases and J dropped 7 bases, with 8 bases sitting between them. CDR1 SGHRS and CDR2 YFSETQ come from the germline V gene. CDR3 DNA: TGCGCCAGCAGCTCTCAGGGGAATTCACCCCTCCACTTT. Its protein is CASSSQGNSPLHF.

This clonotype was seen only a few times. V gene TRBV24-1 combines with J gene TRBJ1-1, with D unclear. Trimming pared 8 bases from V and 5 bases from J, leaving 14 bases between. The CDR3 length is 13 residues. Germline values: CDR1 KGHDR, CDR2 SFDVKD. CDR3 coding DNA: TGTGCCACCAAAGAGCGGGAGAGGACTGAAGCTTTCTTT. Protein: CATKERERTEAFF.

This clonotype is termed medium-sized. The rearrangement uses TRBV10-3 and TRBJ2-2, with 7 bases that match TRBD1. The CDR3 has 15 amino acids. Trimming at V came to 0 bases and at J to 5 bases, leaving 3 bases not matched to a gene. Germline assignment: CDR1 ENHRY and CDR2 SYGVKD. Here the CDR3 DNA reads TGTGCCATCAGTGAGTCCCAACAGGGGACCGGGGAGCTGTTTTTT. Translating gives CAISESQQGTGELFF.

V gene TRBV6-2 or TRBV6-3 combines with J gene TRBJ1-2, with D unclear. Germline V gene data show CDR1 as MNHEY and CDR2 as SVGEGT. The ends were cut back, 2 bases at V and 13 bases at J, with 20 bases in the middle. The CDR3 has 14 residues. CDR3 nucleotide sequence: TGTGCCAGCAGTTACACGGGAGTCCTTCCACCAAGCACCTTC. Translated, it gives CASSYTGVLPPSTF.

This clonotype has just a few counts. J is TRBJ1-1 and V is TRBV6-5, with D hard to call. CDR3 size: 16 residues. Germline V gene lookup returns CDR1 MNHEY and CDR2 SVGAGI. With 5 bases removed from V and 2 bases from J, the gap between germline ends came to 18 bases. CDR3 DNA: TGTGCCAGCAGTAAATTGAGGTCCCAGACCAACACTGAAGCTTTCTTT. It is translated as CASSKLRSQTNTEAFF.

This clonotype has just a few counts. V gene TRBV5-1 combines with J gene TRBJ1-1; no clear D gene. The CDR3 extends over 13 amino acids. With 6 bases removed from V and 4 bases from J, the gap between germline ends came to 13 bases. Germline V lookup: CDR1 SGHRS, CDR2 YFSETQ. This chain's CDR3 is CASKYSSITEAFF. In DNA form, the CDR3 reads TGCGCCAGCAAGTATAGCTCAATCACTGAAGCTTTCTTT.

This clonotype was seen a few times. The chain links TRBV5-1 to TRBJ2-1, with D uncertain. Trimming took 0 bases from V and 10 from J, leaving 14 bases between them. CDR1 and CDR2 from the germline V gene are SGHRS and YFSETQ. The CDR3 runs 14 residues. The DNA of the CDR3 is TGCGCCAGCAGCTTGGCAGAGACCTCCGGGGAGCAGTTCTTC. It is translated as CASSLAETSGEQFF.

This clonotype appeared a few times. The CDR3: CASSQDLLLNTEAFF. The DNA for the CDR3 is TGTGCCAGCAGCCAAGATTTGTTACTGAACACTGAAGCTTTCTTT. The chain carries TRBV4-2 and TRBJ1-1; D uncertain. This CDR3 comprises 15 residues. V lost 0 bases, J lost 0 bases, and 8 bases lay in between. Germline V gene lookup returns CDR1 LGHNA and CDR2 YNFKEQ.

The table lists this clonotype with many counts. The chain has TRBV11-2 and TRBJ2-5; the D gene is possibly TRBD1 (6 bases). The V end was cut by 5 bases, the J end by 2 bases, with 15 bases between. This CDR3 contains 15 residues. Germline V gene data show CDR1 as SGHAT and CDR2 as FQNNGV. Written as DNA, the CDR3 is TGTGCCAGCAGCGCGGCAGGGGTCACACAAGAGACCCAGTACTTC. Amino acid sequence: CASSAAGVTQETQYF.